This is a list of T cell receptor beta chains from one sample in a study of cytomegalovirus exposure and HLA in healthy donors. The repertoire was sequenced with immunoSEQ multiplex PCR; TCRdb's copy has only in-frame clones and lacks some. The sample shows 120,000 to 150,000 clones, over 75% of them seen only once. The sequenced sample was PBMCs. These TCRs come from a man aged 30-40 years in good health and CMV-seropositive. Both conserved end residues are part of each CDR3. Some rows have no size entry. The others give once, few or many, or a class for an expanded clone.

J: TRBJ2-3
size: .
V: TRBV19
CDR3: CASSKVGYGDTQYF

J: TRBJ1-1
size: .
V: TRBV5-1
CDR3: CASSLPGQGRTEAFF

J: TRBJ2-2
size: .
V: TRBV18
CDR3: CASSPRQRGMGGELFF

J: TRBJ1-6
size: few
V: TRBV6-5
CDR3: CASSQSDRGNSPLHF

J: TRBJ2-2
size: .
V: TRBV7-2
CDR3: CASSFPGGRSGELFF

J: TRBJ2-7
size: .
V: TRBV11-2
CDR3: CASSLETGYEQYF

J: .
size: .
V: TRBV28
CDR3: CASSPSSYEQYF

J: TRBJ2-3
size: few
V: TRBV11-2
CDR3: CASSPGLAGVITDTQYF

J: TRBJ2-1
size: .
V: TRBV27
CDR3: CASSVLGSDEQFF

J: TRBJ2-3
size: .
V: TRBV9
CDR3: CASSLNHRDRGTDTQYF

J: TRBJ1-1
size: once
V: TRBV5-6
CDR3: CASSWDRRNTEAFF

J: TRBJ2-7
size: .
V: TRBV9
CDR3: CASSRAGVYEQYF

J: TRBJ2-6
size: few
V: TRBV15
CDR3: CATEQGISGANVLTF

J: TRBJ2-2
size: .
V: TRBV7-9
CDR3: CASSPRTGVPGELFF

J: TRBJ1-2
size: .
V: TRBV27
CDR3: CASSHGLLNYGYTF

J: TRBJ1-2
size: .
V: TRBV19
CDR3: CASSDTGTVNYGYTF

J: TRBJ1-5
size: once
V: TRBV12-5
CDR3: CASGPGTGRQPQHF

J: TRBJ2-3
size: .
V: TRBV27
CDR3: CASRGLRTSGTDTQYF

J: TRBJ2-5
size: .
V: TRBV29-1
CDR3: CSVERGGETQYF

J: TRBJ1-6
size: .
V: TRBV28
CDR3: CASSRQSPLHF